This T cell receptor (beta chain) was found in a study of blood T cell repertoires in COVID-19. Study background: The United States, Italy and Spain were the sources of the acute and convalescent COVID-19 samples. Sample material is recorded as cDNA or gDNA derived from T cells, B-cell-depleted T cells, or PBMCs.

The germline V gene encodes CDR1 SEHNR and CDR2 FQNEAQ (reference sequence). The V gene lost 1 base and the J gene lost 1 base, with 11 bases spanning the gap. This CDR3 has 16 amino acids. As handled by the study authors: Nucleated cell counts were estimated from reference gene primer amplification. Sequenced by immunoSEQ multiplex PCR; TCRdb stores in-frame clones only, minus some. The V and J calls and clone size were taken over from that table, and D and trimming were inferred from the DNA. Among about 150,000 clones listed, approximately 90% were seen once. The receptor was isolated from a woman in her seventies with acute or convalescent COVID-19. The specimen was peripheral blood. The chain recombines TRBV7-9 with TRBJ1-3; D call uncertain. The CDR3 loop is CASSLVPPGSGNTIYF. The CDR3 nucleotides read TGTGCCAGCAGCTTAGTCCCTCCCGGTTCTGGAAACACCATATATTTT.